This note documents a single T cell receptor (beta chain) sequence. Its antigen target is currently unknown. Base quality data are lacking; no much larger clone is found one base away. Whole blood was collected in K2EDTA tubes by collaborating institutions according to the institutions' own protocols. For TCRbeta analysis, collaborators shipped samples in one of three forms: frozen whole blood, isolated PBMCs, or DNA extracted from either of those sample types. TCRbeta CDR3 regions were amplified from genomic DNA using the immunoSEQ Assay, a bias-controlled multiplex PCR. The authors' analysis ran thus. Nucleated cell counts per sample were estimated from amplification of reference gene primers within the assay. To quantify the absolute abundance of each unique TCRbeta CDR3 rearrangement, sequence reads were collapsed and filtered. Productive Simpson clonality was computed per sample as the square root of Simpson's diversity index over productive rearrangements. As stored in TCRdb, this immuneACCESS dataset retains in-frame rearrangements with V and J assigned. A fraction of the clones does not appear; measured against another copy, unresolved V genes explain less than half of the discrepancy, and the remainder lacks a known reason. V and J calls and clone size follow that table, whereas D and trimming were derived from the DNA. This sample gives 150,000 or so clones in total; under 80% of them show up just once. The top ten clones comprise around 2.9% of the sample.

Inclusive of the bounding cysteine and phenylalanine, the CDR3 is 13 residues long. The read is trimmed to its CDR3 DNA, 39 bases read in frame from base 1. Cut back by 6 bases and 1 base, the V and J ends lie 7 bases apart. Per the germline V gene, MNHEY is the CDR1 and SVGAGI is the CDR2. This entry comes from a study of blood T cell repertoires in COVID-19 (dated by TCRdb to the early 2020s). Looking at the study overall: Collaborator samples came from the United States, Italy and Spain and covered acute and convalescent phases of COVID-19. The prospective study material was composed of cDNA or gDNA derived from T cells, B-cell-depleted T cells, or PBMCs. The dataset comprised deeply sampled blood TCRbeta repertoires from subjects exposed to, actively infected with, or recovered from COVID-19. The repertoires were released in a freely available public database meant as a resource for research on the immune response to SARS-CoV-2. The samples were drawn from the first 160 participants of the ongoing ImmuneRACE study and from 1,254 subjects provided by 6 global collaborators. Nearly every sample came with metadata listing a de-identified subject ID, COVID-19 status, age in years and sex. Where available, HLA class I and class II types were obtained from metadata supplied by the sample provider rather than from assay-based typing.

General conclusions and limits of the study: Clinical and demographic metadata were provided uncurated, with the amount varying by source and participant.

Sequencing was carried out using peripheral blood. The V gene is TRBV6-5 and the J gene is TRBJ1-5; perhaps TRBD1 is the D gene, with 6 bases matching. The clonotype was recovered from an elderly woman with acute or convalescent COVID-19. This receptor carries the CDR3 CASRGASNQPQHF. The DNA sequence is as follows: TGTGCCAGCAGGGGGGCGAGCAATCAGCCCCAGCATTTT.